The present entry profiles one T cell receptor beta chain with its context. This record belongs to a study of T cells in Graves' hyperthyroidism and ophthalmopathy. TCR beta CDR3 regions were amplified from RNA transcripts. HTBI primers drove first-round RT-PCR of the TCR CDR3. TCRdb fed the multiplex PCR reads into MiXCR, producing one record per CDR3 protein. The sample contains 490,000 or so distinct CDR3 sequences, just under 20% of which appear only once. The receptor was derived from a man aged 35-49 years with Graves' ophthalmopathy. The material sequenced was blood.

The CDR3 nucleotides read TGCAGTGCTAGAGATGGCCCGGAGGGGGCGGAGGGCTACACCTTC. Encoded protein: CSARDGPEGAEGYTF. This chain connects TRBV20-1 to TRBJ1-2, with 7 positions matching TRBD1. This CDR3 contains 15 residues. Germline trimming cut 0 bases from V and 8 bases from J; bases unmatched to any gene: 12. CDR1 and CDR2 from the germline V gene are DFQATT and SNEGSKA (reference sequence).